The clone carrying this TCR beta chain was found a few times. The antigen remains unidentified. Trimming cost V 3 bases and J 8 bases, with 10 bases left between them. CDR3 length: 12 residues. The sample belongs to a study of CD8 T cells in ankylosing spondylitis. Study-wide findings and caveats: A motif in TCR beta, a set of seven to nine highly homologous variants, appeared characteristic of ankylosing spondylitis blood.

Construction of TCR beta libraries was performed using quantitative 5'-RACE with molecular barcodes. MiXCR, applied by TCRdb to the 5' RACE reads, yields one record per CDR3 protein. The repertoire includes some 100,000 distinct CDR3 sequences, roughly 9% of them detected once, and about 31% sits in the top ten. The sample was blood, either unsorted or a sorted T cell fraction (not recorded which). The receptor comes from a male donor with ankylosing spondylitis. The rearrangement links TRBV12-3 or TRBV12-4 to TRBJ1-1, with unresolved D. The CDR3, as DNA: TGTGCCAGCAGTTTTAATGGTCCGGAAGCTTTCTTT. As protein: CASSFNGPEAFF.